This T cell receptor beta chain was captured by sequencing in a study of blood T cell repertoires in COVID-19. About the study: Material from acute and convalescent COVID-19 was sourced from the United States, Italy and Spain.

Germline CDR1 is ENHRY and CDR2 is SYGVKD. With 7 bases clipped from V and 4 bases from J, the junction kept 13 bases outside the gene matches. CDR3 size: 16 residues. Here immunoSEQ multiplex PCR was the method, and the copy in TCRdb shows in-frame clones only, minus some. The table includes approximately 500,000 clones, 88% detected once. The cohort comprised adults aged 18 to 89 years residing in under 25 US areas. Participants' reported clinical history set cohort assignment. The chain has TRBV10-3 and TRBJ2-1, with 7 bases lining up with TRBD1. The sequencing input was PBMCs or T cells enriched from blood (not recorded which). This receptor was identified in a woman in her 40s who had recovered from COVID-19. CDR3 bases: TGTGCCATCAATCCCACAGGGGCAATACCATACAATGAGCAGTTCTTC. It codes for CAINPTGAIPYNEQFF.